Listed here is a single TCR beta chain. This record belongs to a study of blood T cell repertoires in COVID-19. Study details: Specimens from acute and convalescent COVID-19 originated in the United States, Italy and Spain. PBMCs, B-cell-depleted T cells, or T cells were the source of the cDNA or gDNA that made up the material.

V was pared by 10 bases and J by 6 bases, with 19 bases between. Germline loops: CDR1 SGHTA, CDR2 FQGNSA. The CDR3 has 14 amino acids. Original processing notes: Amplification of reference gene primers was used by the study to estimate nucleated cell counts. Some clones are missing from TCRdb's copy, which holds only in-frame ones; the method was immunoSEQ multiplex PCR. That table supplies the V and J calls and clone size; D and trimming were determined from the DNA. The sample contains approximately 300,000 clones, roughly 86% of which appear only once. The sample consisted of peripheral blood. The sequence came from a woman aged 50 to 60 with acute or convalescent COVID-19. The chain has TRBV7-2 and TRBJ2-1; a weak D match, TRBD2 (6 bases). CDR3: CATQRMGGRNEQFF. The CDR3 region has the DNA TGTGCCACACAGCGGATGGGGGGACGCAATGAGCAGTTCTTC.